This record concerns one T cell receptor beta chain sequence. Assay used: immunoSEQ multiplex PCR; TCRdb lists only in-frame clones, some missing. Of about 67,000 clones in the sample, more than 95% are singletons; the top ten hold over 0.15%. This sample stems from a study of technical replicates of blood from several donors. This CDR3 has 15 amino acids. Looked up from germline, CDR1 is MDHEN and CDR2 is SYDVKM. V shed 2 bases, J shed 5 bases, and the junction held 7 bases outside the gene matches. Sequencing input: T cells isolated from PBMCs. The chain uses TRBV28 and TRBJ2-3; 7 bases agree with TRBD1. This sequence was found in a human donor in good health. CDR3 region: CASSLLTGLGDTQYF. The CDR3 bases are TGTGCCAGCAGTTTACTGACAGGGCTAGGAGATACGCAGTATTTT.